The following is a TCR beta chain sequence with its context. The antigen is undetermined. Tagging with unique molecular identifiers was a feature of the TCR beta cDNA libraries. TCRdb fed the PCR reads into MiXCR, producing one record per CDR3 protein. The sample yields 600,000 to 700,000 distinct CDR3 sequences, more than 50% seen once. This sample was included in a study of post-analysis software for immune sequencing data. Across the whole study: Courses of disease covered relapsing-remitting, secondary progressive and progressive-relapsing multiple sclerosis. Study-wide results and caveats: In patients, TRBV5-6, TRBV5-1 and TRBV20-1 belonged to four or five TRBV segments found more frequently than in controls. Strong co-clustering by F measure was seen for same-batch samples. Diversity measured as normalized Chao1 was significantly lower in multiple sclerosis patients than in controls.

This CDR3 has 14 residues. Unmatched junction bases numbered 5, after V lost 4 bases and J lost 4 bases. CDR1 is SGHRS and CDR2 is YFSETQ in the germline V gene. The chain recombines TRBV5-1 with TRBJ2-3; 8 bases are a match to TRBD2. The TCR comes from a girl aged 2 to 9 with multiple sclerosis. Input material: blood. As DNA, the CDR3 is TGCGCCAGCAGCGTAGCGGGGCCCCCAGATACGCAGTATTTT. Translating gives CASSVAGPPDTQYF.